Given below is one TCR beta chain in context. Original methodology: Amplification of reference gene primers was used by the study to estimate nucleated cell counts. Using immunoSEQ multiplex PCR, the repertoire was profiled, and TCRdb retains in-frame clones only, with some absent. Clone size and V and J calls were adopted from that table, with D and trimming inferred from the DNA. The data hold approximately 170,000 clones, with under 85% observed a single time. The sample is drawn from a study of blood T cell repertoires in COVID-19. The overall study: Samples representing acute and convalescent COVID-19 were sourced from the United States, Italy and Spain. Sample material is recorded as cDNA or gDNA derived from T cells, B-cell-depleted T cells, or PBMCs.

This clonotype was obtained from a man of 80 years or more with COVID-19, enrolled during active disease. Material for sequencing was peripheral blood.

This CDR3 reads CAISETGQSSGNTIYF. The CDR3 DNA reads as TGTGCCATCAGTGAAACAGGCCAGAGCTCTGGAAACACCATATATTTT. J is TRBJ1-3 and V is TRBV10-3, with a possible D match to TRBD1 (5 bases). Germline lookup yields CDR1 ENHRY and CDR2 SYGVKD. The V gene lost 3 bases and the J gene lost 0 bases, with 12 bases spanning the gap. The CDR3 covers 16 residues.